This T cell receptor beta chain was observed in a study of T-cell reconstitution after alpha-beta-depleted transplantation in children. CDR3 size: 20 residues. J lost 2 bases, V lost 1 base, and 10 bases had no gene match. From germline, CDR1 is LGHNA and CDR2 YNFKEQ. The TCRbeta library incorporated unique molecular identifiers. MiXCR was run by TCRdb on the PCR reads, yielding one entry per CDR3 protein. The data contain roughly 610,000 distinct CDR3 sequences, 8% to 11% of them singletons. The V and J genes are TRBV4-2 and TRBJ2-1; 14 positions agree with TRBD2. This specimen was PBMCs from the stem cell graft donor, taken from the stem cell graft. The TCR was taken from a human donor who donated a stem cell graft to a child with acute myeloid leukemia. For the CDR3, the DNA is TGTGCCAGCAGCCAAGCCATCGGGACTAGCGGGAGAGGCACCTACAATGAGCAGTTCTTC. Its translation is CASSQAIGTSGRGTYNEQFF.